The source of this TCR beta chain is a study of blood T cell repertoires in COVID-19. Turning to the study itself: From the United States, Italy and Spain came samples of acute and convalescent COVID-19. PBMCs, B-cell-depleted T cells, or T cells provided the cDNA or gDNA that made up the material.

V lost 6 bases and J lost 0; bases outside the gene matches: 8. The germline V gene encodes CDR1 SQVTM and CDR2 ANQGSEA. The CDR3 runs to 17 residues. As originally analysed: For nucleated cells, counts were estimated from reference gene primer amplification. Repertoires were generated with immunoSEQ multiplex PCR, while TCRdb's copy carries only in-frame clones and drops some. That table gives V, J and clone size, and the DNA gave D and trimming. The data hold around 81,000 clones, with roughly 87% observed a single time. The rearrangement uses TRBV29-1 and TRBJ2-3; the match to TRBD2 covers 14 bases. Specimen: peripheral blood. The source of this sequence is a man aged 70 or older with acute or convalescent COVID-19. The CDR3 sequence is CSVLGLAGVGSTDTQYF. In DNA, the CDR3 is TGCAGCGTCCTGGGACTAGCGGGAGTAGGGAGCACAGATACGCAGTATTTT.